This TCR beta chain was observed in a study of shared clonotypes between healthy human individuals. Overall study results and limits: Shared clonotypes across all four donors exceeded non-shared ones in generation probability. Four donors had roughly 5.2% of their naive CD4 clonotypes in common.

J lost 5 bases, V lost 2 bases, and 11 bases had no gene match. Looked up from germline, CDR1 is SGHRS and CDR2 is YFSETQ. The CDR3 has 16 residues. About this clone: What it binds is unknown.

Produced via immunoSEQ multiplex PCR; TCRdb's table is partial and in-frame only. The top ten clones hold 0.35% to 0.5% of a sample with 2.3 million or so clones, 80% to 95% of them seen once. Adult Caucasians living in Nashville, Tennessee made up all of the donors. The clonotype comes from a man between 18 and 35 years old in good health. Some clones in this sample may be carry-over from other donors' samples. The chain is built from TRBV5-1 and TRBJ2-7; 9 bases line up with TRBD1. Sequencing was performed on naive CD4+ T cells from PBMCs. Sample subset: CD45RA+ positively selected. This CDR3 reads CASSFLTGGASDEQYF. CDR3 nucleotide sequence: TGCGCCAGCAGCTTCCTAACAGGGGGCGCATCTGACGAGCAGTACTTC.